This record looks at one TCR beta chain sequence and its context. Its binding antigen is unknown. No quality values exist for individual bases; no much larger clone is one base distant. The germline V gene (reference sequence) supplies CDR1 SGHNT and CDR2 YYREEE. The CDR3 starts with the cysteine, ends with the phenylalanine, and has 13 residues. The DNA shown is the 39-base CDR3, in frame from base 1. Relative to germline, V is 2 bases shorter and J is 3 bases shorter, with 7 bases between their ends. TCRbeta CDR3 regions were amplified from genomic DNA by means of the immunoSEQ Assay, a bias-controlled multiplex PCR. Turning to the authors' computational methods: Within the assay, amplification of reference gene primers was used to estimate how many nucleated cells each sample contained. Sequence reads were collapsed and filtered to measure the absolute abundance of every unique TCRbeta CDR3 rearrangement. For each sample, productive Simpson clonality was calculated by taking the square root of Simpson's diversity index across productive rearrangements. Drawn from immuneACCESS, this table holds only the in-frame rearrangements with V and J called that TCRdb kept. Clones are partly lost; checked studies trace under half to an unresolved V gene and leave the rest unexplained. V and J calls and clone size come straight from that table; D and trimming were deduced from the DNA. The sample table holds approximately 94,000 clones, of which roughly nine tenths were seen once. Less than 8.5% of the sample belongs to the ten largest clones.

This record comes from a study of blood T cell repertoires in COVID-19 (dated by TCRdb to 2019 to 2021). Study-wide context: Collaborator samples came from the United States, Italy and Spain and covered acute and convalescent phases of COVID-19. Deeply sampled blood TCRbeta repertoires from subjects exposed to, actively infected with, or recovered from COVID-19 were included in the dataset. HLA class I and class II types, where available, came from metadata supplied by the sample provider rather than from assay-based typing. The repertoires were made available in a free public database intended to serve as a resource for research on the immune response to SARS-CoV-2. The material from the prospective study consisted of cDNA or gDNA derived from T cells, B-cell-depleted T cells, or PBMCs. The samples were drawn from two sources: the first 160 participants of the ongoing ImmuneRACE study, and 1,200 or so subjects contributed by 6 global collaborators. Sample metadata almost always included a de-identified subject ID, COVID-19 status, age in years and sex. The research as a whole found: The quantity of clinical and demographic metadata differed by source and by participant and was supplied without curation.

Collaborating institutions collected whole blood in K2EDTA tubes following their own protocols. Collaborator samples were shipped for TCRbeta analysis as frozen whole blood, isolated PBMCs, or DNA extracted from either sample type. This chain joins TRBV5-4 to TRBJ2-3; too little of a D gene remains to name it. Sample: peripheral blood. The TCR sequence derives from a man between 25 and 39 years old in a cohort sampled during active COVID-19. CDR3 sequence: CASSFTDTDTQYF. The DNA is as follows: TGTGCCAGCAGCTTCACAGATACAGATACGCAGTATTTT.